This T cell receptor beta chain originates from a study of T-cell memory formation after mild COVID-19. This clonotype was counted between two and nine times. TCRdb fed the 5' RACE reads into MiXCR, producing one record per CDR3 protein. The sample records 70,000 to 100,000 distinct CDR3 sequences, approximately 16% being singletons. This clonotype was sampled from a man in his late teens or twenties who had mild COVID-19 (a few samples of this study predate the infection). Cell type and time point are not known. Sequencing was performed on PBMCs or a T cell subset sorted from them (not recorded which).

As DNA, the CDR3 is TGCAGCGTTGACGTGGGAGAGGGGGAACTACAAGAGACCCAGTACTTC. Amino acid sequence: CSVDVGEGELQETQYF. J is TRBJ2-5 and V is TRBV29-1; the D gene is possibly TRBD1 (6 bases). Per the germline V gene, CDR1 is SQVTM and CDR2 is ANQGSEA. V dropped 3 bases and J dropped 2 bases, with 19 bases sitting between them. The CDR3 runs to 16 residues.